This entry describes one TCR beta chain. The antigen this receptor binds is unknown. The input lacks base qualities; no much larger clone sits a single base away. TCRbeta CDR3 regions were amplified from genomic DNA by means of the immunoSEQ Assay, a bias-controlled multiplex PCR. Per the authors' processing: Nucleated cell counts per sample were estimated from amplification of reference gene primers within the assay. Sequence reads were collapsed and filtered to measure the absolute abundance of every unique TCRbeta CDR3 rearrangement. For each sample, productive Simpson clonality was calculated by taking the square root of Simpson's diversity index across productive rearrangements. This is the immuneACCESS table as TCRdb keeps it, with only in-frame sequences that have V and J called. A part of the clones is gone; compared with another copy, unresolved V genes explain less than half, and the rest is unexplained. V and J calls and clone size are those listed in that table; D and trimming were worked out from the DNA. In all, the sample holds 85,000 to 100,000 clones, and just over 85% of those were seen once. The leading ten clones occupy 25% to 30% of the sample.

Each collaborating institution followed its own protocols to collect whole blood in K2EDTA tubes. Collaborator samples were shipped for TCRbeta analysis as frozen whole blood, isolated PBMCs, or DNA extracted from either sample type. The data are from a study of blood T cell repertoires in COVID-19 (dated by TCRdb to 2019 to 2021). About the study as a whole: The collaborator samples originated in the United States, Italy and Spain and spanned the acute and convalescent phases of COVID-19. The material from the prospective study consisted of cDNA or gDNA derived from T cells, B-cell-depleted T cells, or PBMCs. Deeply sampled blood TCRbeta repertoires from subjects exposed to, actively infected with, or recovered from COVID-19 were included in the dataset. The repertoires were made available in a free public database intended to serve as a resource for research on the immune response to SARS-CoV-2. The samples were drawn from two sources: the first 160 participants of the ongoing ImmuneRACE study, and 1,000 to 1,500 subjects contributed by 6 global collaborators. HLA class I and class II types, where available, came from metadata supplied by the sample provider rather than from assay-based typing. Nearly every sample came with metadata listing a de-identified subject ID, COVID-19 status, age in years and sex. The paper's findings and limits, for the study overall: How much clinical and demographic metadata was included differed by source and by participant, and the metadata was provided uncurated.

The TCR comes from a man aged 50-59 years with active or convalescent COVID-19. Sequencing was performed on peripheral blood.

The CDR3 here reads CASGSGESTDTQYF. The DNA sequence follows: TGTGCTAGTGGTTCAGGGGAAAGCACAGATACGCAGTATTTT. Here the chain combines TRBV12-5 and TRBJ2-3, with TRBD1 tentatively as D gene (6 bases match). At the junction V is shortened by 4 bases and J by 0 bases, with 8 bases in between. The CDR3 holds 14 amino acids from the cysteine to the phenylalanine. Only the CDR3 portion is preserved as DNA: 42 bases, with reading frame beginning at the first base. CDR1 LGHNT and CDR2 FRNRAP are derived from the germline V gene.